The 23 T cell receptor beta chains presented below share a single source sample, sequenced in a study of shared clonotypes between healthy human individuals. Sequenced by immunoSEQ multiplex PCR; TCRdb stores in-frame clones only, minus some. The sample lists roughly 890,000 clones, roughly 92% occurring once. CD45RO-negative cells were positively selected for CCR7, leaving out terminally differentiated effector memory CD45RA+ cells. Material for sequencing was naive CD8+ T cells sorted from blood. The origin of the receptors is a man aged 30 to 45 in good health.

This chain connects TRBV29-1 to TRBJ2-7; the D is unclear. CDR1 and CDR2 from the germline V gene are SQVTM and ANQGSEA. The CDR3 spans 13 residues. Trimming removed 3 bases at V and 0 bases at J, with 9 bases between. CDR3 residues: CSVEVAYSYEQYF. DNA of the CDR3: TGCAGCGTTGAGGTCGCATACTCCTACGAGCAGTACTTC.

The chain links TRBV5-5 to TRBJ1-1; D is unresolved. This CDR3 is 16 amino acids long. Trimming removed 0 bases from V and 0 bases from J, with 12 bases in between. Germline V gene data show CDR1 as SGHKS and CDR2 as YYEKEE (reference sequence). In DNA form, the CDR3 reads TGTGCCAGCAGCTTGGATCAGGATCTAATGAACACTGAAGCTTTCTTT. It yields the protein CASSLDQDLMNTEAFF.

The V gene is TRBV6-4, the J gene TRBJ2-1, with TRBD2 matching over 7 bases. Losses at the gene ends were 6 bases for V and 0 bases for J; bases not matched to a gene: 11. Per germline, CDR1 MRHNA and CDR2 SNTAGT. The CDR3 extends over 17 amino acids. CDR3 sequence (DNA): TGTGCCAGCAGCCTACTTGGCGGGAGAAGCTCCTACAATGAGCAGTTCTTC. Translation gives CASSLLGGRSSYNEQFF.

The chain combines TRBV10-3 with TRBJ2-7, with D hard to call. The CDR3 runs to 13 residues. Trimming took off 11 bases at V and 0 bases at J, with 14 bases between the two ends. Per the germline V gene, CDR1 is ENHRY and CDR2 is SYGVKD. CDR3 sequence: CAVGDVLSYEQYF. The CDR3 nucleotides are TGTGCCGTCGGAGACGTCCTCTCCTACGAGCAGTACTTC.

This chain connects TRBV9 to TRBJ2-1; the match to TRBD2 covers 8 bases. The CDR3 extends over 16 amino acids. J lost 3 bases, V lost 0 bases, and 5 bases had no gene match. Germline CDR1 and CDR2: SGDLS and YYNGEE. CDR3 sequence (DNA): TGTGCCAGCAGCGTAGGTGAACTAGCGGTCTACAATGAGCAGTTCTTC. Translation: CASSVGELAVYNEQFF.

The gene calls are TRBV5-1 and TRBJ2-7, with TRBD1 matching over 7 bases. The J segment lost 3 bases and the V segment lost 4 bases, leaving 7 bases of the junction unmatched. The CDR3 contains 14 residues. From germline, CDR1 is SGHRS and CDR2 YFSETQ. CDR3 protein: CASSPSTGVYEQYF. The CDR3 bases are TGCGCCAGCAGCCCGTCAACAGGGGTCTACGAGCAGTACTTC.

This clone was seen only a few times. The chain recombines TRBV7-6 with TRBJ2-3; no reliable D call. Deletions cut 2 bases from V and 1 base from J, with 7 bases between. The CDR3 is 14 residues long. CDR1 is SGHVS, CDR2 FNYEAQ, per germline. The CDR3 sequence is CASSLWIGTDTQYF. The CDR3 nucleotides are TGTGCCAGCAGCTTATGGATTGGCACAGATACGCAGTATTTT.

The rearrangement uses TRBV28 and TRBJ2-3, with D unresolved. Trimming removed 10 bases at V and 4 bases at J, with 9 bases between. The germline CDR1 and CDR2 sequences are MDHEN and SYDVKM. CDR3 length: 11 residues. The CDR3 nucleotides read TGTGCCACCTTCAACCCAGATACGCAGTATTTT. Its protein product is CATFNPDTQYF.

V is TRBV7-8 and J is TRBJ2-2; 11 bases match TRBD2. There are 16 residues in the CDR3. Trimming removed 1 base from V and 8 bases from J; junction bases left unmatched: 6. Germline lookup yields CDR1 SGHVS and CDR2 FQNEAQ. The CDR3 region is CASSLELAGELGELFF. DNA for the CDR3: TGTGCCAGCAGCTTAGAACTAGCGGGAGAATTAGGGGAGCTGTTTTTT.

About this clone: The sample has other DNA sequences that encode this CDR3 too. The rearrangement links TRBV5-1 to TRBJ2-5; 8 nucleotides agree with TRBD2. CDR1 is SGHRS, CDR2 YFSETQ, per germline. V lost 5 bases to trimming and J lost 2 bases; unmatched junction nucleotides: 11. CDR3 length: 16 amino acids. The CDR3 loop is CASSRSLAGLQETQYF. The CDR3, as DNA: TGCGCCAGCAGTAGGAGCTTAGCGGGACTACAAGAGACCCAGTACTTC.

CDR3 sequence: CASSQASGTAFWEQYF. For the CDR3, the DNA is TGTGCCAGCAGCCAGGCTTCCGGGACAGCTTTTTGGGAGCAGTACTTC. This chain uses TRBV13 with TRBJ2-7, with 7 bases matching TRBD1. Per germline, CDR1 PRHDT and CDR2 FYEKMQ (reference sequence). The J segment lost 7 bases and the V segment lost 5 bases, leaving 17 bases of the junction unmatched. The CDR3 contains 16 residues.

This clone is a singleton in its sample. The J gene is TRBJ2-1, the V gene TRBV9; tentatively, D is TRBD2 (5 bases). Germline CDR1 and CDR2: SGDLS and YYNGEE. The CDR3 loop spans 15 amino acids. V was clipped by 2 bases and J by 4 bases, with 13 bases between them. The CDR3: CASSVASGPYNEQFF. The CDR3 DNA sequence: TGTGCCAGCAGCGTCGCGAGCGGACCTTACAATGAGCAGTTCTTC. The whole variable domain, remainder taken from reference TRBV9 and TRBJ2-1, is DSGVTQTPKHLITATGQRVTLRCSPRSGDLSVYWYQQSLDQGLQFLIQYYNGEERAKGNILERFSAQQFPDLHSELNLSSLELGDSALYFCASSVASGPYNEQFFGPGTRLTVL.

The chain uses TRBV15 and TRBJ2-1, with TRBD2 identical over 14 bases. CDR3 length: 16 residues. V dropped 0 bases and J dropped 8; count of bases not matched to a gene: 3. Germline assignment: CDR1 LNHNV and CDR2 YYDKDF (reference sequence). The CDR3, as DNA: TGTGCCACCAGCAGAGACCCGGGACTAGCGGGAGATGAGCAGTTCTTC. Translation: CATSRDPGLAGDEQFF. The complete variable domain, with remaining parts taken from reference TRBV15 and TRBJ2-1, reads DAMVIQNPRYQVTQFGKPVTLSCSQTLNHNVMYWYQQKSSQAPKLLFHYYDKDFNNEADTPDNFQSRRPNTSFCFLDIRSPGLGDTAMYLCATSRDPGLAGDEQFFGPGTRLTVL.

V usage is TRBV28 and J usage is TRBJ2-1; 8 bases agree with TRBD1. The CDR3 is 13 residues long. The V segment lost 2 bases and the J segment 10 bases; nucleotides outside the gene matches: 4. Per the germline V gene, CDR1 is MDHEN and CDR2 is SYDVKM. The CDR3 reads CASSLQGAGEQFF. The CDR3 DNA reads TGTGCCAGCAGTTTACAGGGGGCAGGCGAGCAGTTCTTC.

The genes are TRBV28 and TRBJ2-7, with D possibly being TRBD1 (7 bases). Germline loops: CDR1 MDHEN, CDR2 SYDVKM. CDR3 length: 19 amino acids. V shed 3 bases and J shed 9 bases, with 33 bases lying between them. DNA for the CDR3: TGTGCCAGCAGTTTCGTGGGACTCGGACAGGACGGCACCTACGATGTGCAGTACTTC. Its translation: CASSFVGLGQDGTYDVQYF.

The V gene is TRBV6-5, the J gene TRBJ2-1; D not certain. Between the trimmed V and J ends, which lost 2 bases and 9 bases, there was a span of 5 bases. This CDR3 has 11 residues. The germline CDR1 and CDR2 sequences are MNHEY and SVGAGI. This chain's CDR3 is CASSYGSEQFF. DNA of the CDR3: TGTGCCAGCAGTTACGGATCTGAGCAGTTCTTC.

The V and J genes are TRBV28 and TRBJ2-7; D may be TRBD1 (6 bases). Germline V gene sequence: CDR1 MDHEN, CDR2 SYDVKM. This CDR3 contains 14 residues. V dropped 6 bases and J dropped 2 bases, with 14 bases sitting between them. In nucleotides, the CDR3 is TGTGCCAGCAGCTGGGTAGGGGGTACCTACGAGCAGTACTTC. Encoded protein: CASSWVGGTYEQYF.

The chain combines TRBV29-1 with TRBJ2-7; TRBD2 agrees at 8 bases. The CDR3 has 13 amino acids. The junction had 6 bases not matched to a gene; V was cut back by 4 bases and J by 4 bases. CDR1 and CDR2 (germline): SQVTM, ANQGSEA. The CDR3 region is CSVVDPGGYEQYF. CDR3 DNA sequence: TGCAGCGTTGTCGATCCGGGAGGGTACGAGCAGTACTTC.

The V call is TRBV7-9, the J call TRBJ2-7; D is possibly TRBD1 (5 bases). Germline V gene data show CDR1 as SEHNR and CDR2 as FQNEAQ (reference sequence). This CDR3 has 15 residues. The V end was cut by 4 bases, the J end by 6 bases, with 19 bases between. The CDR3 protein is CASSSPRVVASEQYF. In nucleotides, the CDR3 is TGTGCCAGCAGCTCCCCCAGGGTGGTTGCTTCCGAGCAGTACTTC.

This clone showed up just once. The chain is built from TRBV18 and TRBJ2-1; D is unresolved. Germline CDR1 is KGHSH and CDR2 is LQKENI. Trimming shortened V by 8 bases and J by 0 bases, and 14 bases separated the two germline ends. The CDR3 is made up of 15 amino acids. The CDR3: CASADLLSSYNEQFF. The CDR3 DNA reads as TGTGCCAGCGCCGACCTCTTGAGCTCCTACAATGAGCAGTTCTTC. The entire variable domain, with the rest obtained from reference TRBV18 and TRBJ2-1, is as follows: NAGVMQNPRHLVRRRGQEARLRCSPMKGHSHVYWYRQLPEEGLKFMVYLQKENIIDESGMPKERFSAEFPKEGPSILRIQQVVRGDSAAYFCASADLLSSYNEQFFGPGTRLTVL.

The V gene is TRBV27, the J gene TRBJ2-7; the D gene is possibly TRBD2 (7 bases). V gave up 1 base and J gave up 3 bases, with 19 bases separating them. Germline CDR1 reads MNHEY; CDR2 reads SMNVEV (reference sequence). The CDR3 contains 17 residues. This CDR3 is CASSLLSGGTPFYEQYF. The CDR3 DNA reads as TGTGCCAGCAGTTTATTATCCGGGGGGACACCTTTCTACGAGCAGTACTTC.

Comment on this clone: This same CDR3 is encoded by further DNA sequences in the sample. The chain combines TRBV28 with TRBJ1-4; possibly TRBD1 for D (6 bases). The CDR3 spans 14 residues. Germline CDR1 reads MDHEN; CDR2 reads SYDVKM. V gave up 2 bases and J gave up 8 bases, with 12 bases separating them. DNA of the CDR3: TGTGCCAGCAGTTTACTACAGGGTAACGAAAAACTGTTTTTT. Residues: CASSLLQGNEKLFF.

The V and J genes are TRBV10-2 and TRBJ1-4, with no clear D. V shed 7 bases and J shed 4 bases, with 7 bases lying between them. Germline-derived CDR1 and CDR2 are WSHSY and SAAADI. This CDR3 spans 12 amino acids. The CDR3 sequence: CASTDYNEKLFF. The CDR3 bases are TGCGCCAGCACCGATTATAATGAAAAACTGTTTTTT.